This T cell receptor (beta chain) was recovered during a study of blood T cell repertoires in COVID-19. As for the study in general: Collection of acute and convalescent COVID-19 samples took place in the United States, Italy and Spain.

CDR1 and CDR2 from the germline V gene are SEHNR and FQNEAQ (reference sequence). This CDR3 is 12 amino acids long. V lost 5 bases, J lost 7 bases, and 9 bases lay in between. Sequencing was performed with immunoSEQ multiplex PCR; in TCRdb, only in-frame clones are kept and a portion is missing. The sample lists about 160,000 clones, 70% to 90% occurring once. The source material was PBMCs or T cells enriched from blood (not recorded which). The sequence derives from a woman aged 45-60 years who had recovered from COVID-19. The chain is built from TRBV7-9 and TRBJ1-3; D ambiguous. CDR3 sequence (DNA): TGTGCCAGCAGCACCCGGGAGAACACCATATATTTT. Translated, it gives CASSTRENTIYF.